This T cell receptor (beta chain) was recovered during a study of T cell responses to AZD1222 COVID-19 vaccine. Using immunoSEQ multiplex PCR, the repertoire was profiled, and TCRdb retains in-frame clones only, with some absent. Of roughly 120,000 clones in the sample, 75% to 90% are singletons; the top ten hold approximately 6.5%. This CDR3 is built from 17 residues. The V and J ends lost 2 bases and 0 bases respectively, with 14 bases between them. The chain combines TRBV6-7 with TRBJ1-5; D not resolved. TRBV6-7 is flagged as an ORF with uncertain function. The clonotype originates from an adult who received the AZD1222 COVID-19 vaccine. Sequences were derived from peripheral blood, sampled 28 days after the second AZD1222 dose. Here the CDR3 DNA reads TGTGCCAGCAGTTACCCGGTGGCAGACTATAGCAATCAGCCCCAGCATTTT. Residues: CASSYPVADYSNQPQHF.